The 21 T cell receptor beta chains listed next were all sequenced from one sample in a study of blood T cell repertoires in COVID-19. Produced via immunoSEQ multiplex PCR; TCRdb's table is partial and in-frame only. The sample contains fewer than 110,000 clones, more than 70% of which appear only once. Sample: peripheral blood. These receptors were obtained from a woman aged 55-75 years with acute or convalescent COVID-19.

This chain uses TRBV3-1 (or the pseudogene TRBV3-2) with TRBJ1-2; D gene unclear. The CDR3 has 13 amino acids. The germline V and J ends were trimmed by 4 bases and 8 bases, with 14 bases remaining between them. Looked up from germline, CDR1 is LGHDT and CDR2 is YNNKEL (reference sequence). The CDR3: CASSPRGLRGYTF. The DNA of the CDR3 is TGTGCCAGCAGCCCCAGAGGTTTGCGGGGCTACACCTTC.

This clone was observed a few times. The J gene is TRBJ1-3, the V gene TRBV7-9; no clear D. Germline assignment: CDR1 SEHNR and CDR2 FQNEAQ (reference sequence). V lost 1 base, J lost 6 bases, and 13 bases lay in between. This CDR3 has 15 residues. The CDR3 loop reads CASSLVPELLNTIYF. As DNA, the CDR3 is TGTGCCAGCAGCTTAGTTCCCGAGCTATTAAACACCATATATTTT.

The chain couples TRBV7-2 to TRBJ2-7, with 7 bases matching TRBD2. The CDR3 has 15 residues. Germline V gene lookup returns CDR1 SGHTA and CDR2 FQGNSA. V was clipped by 6 bases and J by 5 bases; unmatched bases: 13. This CDR3 is CASRDADILAHEQYF. The CDR3 bases are TGTGCCAGCAGAGACGCGGATATACTAGCGCACGAGCAGTACTTC.

This chain uses TRBV6-5 with TRBJ1-1, with D hard to call. This CDR3 spans 13 amino acids. The germline V and J ends were trimmed by 6 bases and 1 base, with 9 bases remaining between them. The germline V gene has CDR1 MNHEY and CDR2 SVGAGI. CDR3 sequence reads: CASSRTRNTEAFF. The CDR3 region has the DNA TGTGCCAGCAGCCGTACACGGAACACTGAAGCTTTCTTT.

The chain recombines TRBV18 with TRBJ2-7; D may be TRBD2 (5 bases). V gave up 5 bases and J gave up 0 bases, with 8 bases separating them. CDR1 is KGHSH and CDR2 is LQKENI in the germline V gene. The CDR3 has 13 amino acids. This chain's CDR3 is CASSSTSSYEQYF. CDR3 DNA: TGTGCCAGCTCATCTACTAGCTCCTACGAGCAGTACTTC.

The gene calls are TRBV19 and TRBJ2-7; 7 nucleotides line up with TRBD1. J lost 0 bases, V lost 5 bases, and 7 bases had no gene match. Per germline, CDR1 LNHDA and CDR2 SQIVND (reference sequence). The CDR3 covers 15 residues. The CDR3: CASSATGVLSYEQYF. CDR3 sequence (DNA): TGTGCCAGTAGTGCCACAGGGGTCCTCTCCTACGAGCAGTACTTC. The whole variable domain, filled in from reference TRBV19 and TRBJ2-7, reads DGGITQSPKYLFRKEGQNVTLSCEQNLNHDAMYWYRQDPGQGLRLIYYSQIVNDFQKGDIAEGYSVSREKKESFPLTVTSAQKNPTAFYLCASSATGVLSYEQYFGPGTRLTVT.

The chain employs TRBV30 and TRBJ1-4, with a possible D match to TRBD1 (6 bases). The CDR3 loop spans 14 amino acids. V lost 0 bases and J lost 3, with 8 bases in between. The germline gives CDR1 GTSNPN, CDR2 SVGIG (reference sequence). CDR3 nucleotides: TGTGCCTGGAGTGTCAAGGGGGCTAATGAAAAACTGTTTTTT. Encoded protein: CAWSVKGANEKLFF.

This rearrangement joins TRBV7-9 to TRBJ1-1; D is uncertain. With 1 base removed from V and 5 bases from J, the gap between germline ends came to 11 bases. Germline CDR1 and CDR2: SEHNR and FQNEAQ (reference sequence). The CDR3 is made up of 14 amino acids. The CDR3 sequence is CASSLVKRKTEAFF. The DNA for the CDR3 is TGTGCCAGCAGCTTAGTCAAGAGGAAGACTGAAGCTTTCTTT.

V gene TRBV2 combines with J gene TRBJ2-5; unclear D gene. The V gene's germline CDR1 is SNHLY and CDR2 FYNNEI. The CDR3 extends over 14 amino acids. The germline V and J ends were trimmed by 5 bases and 5 bases, with 15 bases remaining between them. The CDR3 protein is CASSQTIARETQYF. The CDR3 DNA reads TGTGCCAGCAGTCAGACAATCGCCAGGGAGACCCAGTACTTC.

This clone has a single count. The chain is built from TRBV27 and TRBJ1-1; D remains ambiguous. CDR3 size: 14 residues. Germline assignment: CDR1 MNHEY and CDR2 SMNVEV (reference sequence). V was trimmed by 7 bases and J by 0 bases, leaving 12 bases between them. The CDR3 spells CASNAPGLNTEAFF. CDR3 DNA sequence: TGTGCCAGCAACGCTCCTGGCCTGAACACTGAAGCTTTCTTT.

The chain is built from TRBV2 and TRBJ2-3; 10 bases match TRBD1. With V trimmed by 7 bases and J by 0 bases, 7 bases remained unmatched. Germline-derived CDR1 and CDR2 are SNHLY and FYNNEI. The CDR3 extends over 16 amino acids. CDR3 in amino acids: CASKERQGASTDTQYF. DNA for the CDR3: TGTGCCAGCAAAGAAAGACAGGGGGCGAGCACAGATACGCAGTATTTT.

Here the CDR3 reads CASSDSPSTSGRYNEQFF. The CDR3, as DNA: TGTGCCAGCAGTGACTCTCCTTCAACTAGCGGGCGTTACAATGAGCAGTTCTTC. The genes are TRBV6-4 and TRBJ2-1; 9 bases are shared with TRBD2. Germline assignment: CDR1 MRHNA and CDR2 SNTAGT. The CDR3 has 18 residues. V gave up 0 bases and J gave up 4 bases; unmatched junction bases: 10.

In this sample, this clone turned up once. The chain links TRBV28 to TRBJ2-2; 13 nucleotides match TRBD2. The CDR3 loop spans 16 amino acids. The V and J ends lost 6 bases and 6 bases, in that order; junction bases with no gene match: 7. CDR1 and CDR2 (germline): MDHEN, SYDVKM. For the CDR3, the DNA is TGTGCCAGCAGGCCTGGACTAGCGGGAGTTTCCGGGGAGCTGTTTTTT. This sequence encodes CASRPGLAGVSGELFF.

The rearrangement links TRBV20-1 to TRBJ2-3, with D possibly being TRBD2 (6 bases). Germline assignment: CDR1 DFQATT and CDR2 SNEGSKA (reference sequence). V lost 7 bases to trimming and J lost 4 bases, with 6 bases between them. This CDR3 spans 10 amino acids. CDR3 amino acids: CSGGADTQYF. The CDR3, as DNA: TGCAGTGGGGGGGCAGATACGCAGTATTTT.

The chain couples TRBV10-3 to TRBJ2-1; TRBD2 agrees at 8 bases. V shed 6 bases, J shed 8 bases, and the junction held 9 bases outside the gene matches. CDR1 and CDR2 from the germline V gene are ENHRY and SYGVKD. The CDR3 consists of 14 residues. As DNA, the CDR3 is TGTGCCATCAGCCTGGGACTAGATGGGGATGAGCAGTTCTTC. It specifies CAISLGLDGDEQFF.

The rearrangement uses TRBV3-1 (or the pseudogene TRBV3-2) and TRBJ1-1; D not certain. The CDR3 runs to 15 residues. The germline V gene has CDR1 LGHDT and CDR2 YNNKEL (reference sequence). V lost 0 bases and J 0 bases, leaving 8 bases between the germline ends. CDR3 nucleotides: TGTGCCAGCAGCCAAGAGCGGCTCATGAACACTGAAGCTTTCTTT. Encoded protein: CASSQERLMNTEAFF.

The V gene is TRBV7-8, the J gene TRBJ2-3; 13 bases fit TRBD2. Germline loops: CDR1 SGHVS, CDR2 FQNEAQ. V lost 4 bases, J lost 10 bases, and 8 bases stayed unmatched. The CDR3 has 15 amino acids. This CDR3 is CASSSLAGGPSPQYF. Written as DNA, the CDR3 is TGTGCCAGCAGCTCACTAGCGGGAGGGCCGTCCCCGCAGTATTTT. The full variable domain, rest sourced from reference TRBV7-8 and TRBJ2-3, is GAGVSQSPRYKVAKRGQDVALRCDPISGHVSLFWYQQALGQGPEFLTYFQNEAQLDKSGLPSDRFFAERPEGSVSTLKIQRTQQEDSAVYLCASSSLAGGPSPQYFGPGTRLTVL.

The V call is TRBV18, the J call TRBJ1-5; 9 nucleotides agree with TRBD1. In germline, CDR1 is KGHSH, CDR2 LQKENI. CDR3 size: 15 residues. J lost 3 bases, V lost 4 bases, and 4 bases had no gene match. CDR3 region: CASSQGQGTNQPQHF. Written as DNA, the CDR3 is TGTGCCAGCTCACAGGGACAGGGCACCAATCAGCCCCAGCATTTT.

The rearrangement links TRBV5-1 to TRBJ1-1, with 8 bases aligning to TRBD1. The CDR3 totals 16 residues. V shed 4 bases, J shed 3 bases, and the junction held 11 bases outside the gene matches. Germline V gene sequence: CDR1 SGHRS, CDR2 YFSETQ. CDR3 coding DNA: TGCGCCAGCAGCACCTCGACAGGGGTGGGGTACACTGAAGCTTTCTTT. This codes for CASSTSTGVGYTEAFF.

The genes are TRBV12-5 and TRBJ2-1, with D perhaps matching TRBD1 (6 bases). Trimming took 4 bases from V and 0 from J, leaving 13 bases between them. From germline, CDR1 is LGHNT and CDR2 FRNRAP. CDR3 length equals 16 residues. The CDR3 spells CASGSGQLLSYNEQFF. The CDR3 DNA sequence: TGTGCTAGTGGTTCCGGACAGCTACTCTCCTACAATGAGCAGTTCTTC.

V usage is TRBV4-2 and J usage is TRBJ2-5; the D gene is possibly TRBD2 (6 bases). V was clipped by 6 bases and J by 2 bases, with 16 bases between them. The length of the CDR3 is 15 residues. Germline CDR1 is LGHNA and CDR2 is YNFKEQ. CDR3 residues: CASSRTTTEQETQYF. In nucleotides, the CDR3 is TGTGCCAGCAGTCGGACTACCACGGAGCAAGAGACCCAGTACTTC.